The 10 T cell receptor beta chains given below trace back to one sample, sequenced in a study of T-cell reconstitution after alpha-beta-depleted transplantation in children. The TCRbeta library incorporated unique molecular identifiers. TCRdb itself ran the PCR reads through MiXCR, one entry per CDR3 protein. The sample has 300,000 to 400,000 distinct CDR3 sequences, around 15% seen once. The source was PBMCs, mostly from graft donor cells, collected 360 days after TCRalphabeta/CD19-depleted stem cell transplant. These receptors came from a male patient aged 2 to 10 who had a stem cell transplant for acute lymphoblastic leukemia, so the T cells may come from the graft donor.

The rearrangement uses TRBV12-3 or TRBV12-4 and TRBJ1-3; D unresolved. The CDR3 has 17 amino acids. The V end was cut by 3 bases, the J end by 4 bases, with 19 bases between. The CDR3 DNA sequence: TGTGCCAGCAGTTTGGTGTTCCCACGGCGATCCGGAAACACCATATATTTT. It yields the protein CASSLVFPRRSGNTIYF.

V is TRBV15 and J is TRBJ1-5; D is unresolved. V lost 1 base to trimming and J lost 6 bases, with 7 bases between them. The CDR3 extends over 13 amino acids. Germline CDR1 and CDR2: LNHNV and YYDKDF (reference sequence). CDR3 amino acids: CATSRGYSQPQHF. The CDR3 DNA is TGTGCCACCAGCAGAGGTTATTCTCAGCCCCAGCATTTT.

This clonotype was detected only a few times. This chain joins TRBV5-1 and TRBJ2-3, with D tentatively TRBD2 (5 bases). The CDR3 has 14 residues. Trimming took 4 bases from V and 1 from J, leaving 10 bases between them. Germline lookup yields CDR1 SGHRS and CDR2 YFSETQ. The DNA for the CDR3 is TGCGCCAGCAGCCCTCCCGGGGGCACAGATACGCAGTATTTT. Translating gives CASSPPGGTDTQYF.

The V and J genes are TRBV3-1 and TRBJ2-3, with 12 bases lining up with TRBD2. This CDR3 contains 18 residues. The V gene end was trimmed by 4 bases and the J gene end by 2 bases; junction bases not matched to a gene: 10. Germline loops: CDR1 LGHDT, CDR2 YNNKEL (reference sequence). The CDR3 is CASSPTPTSGSNTDTQYF. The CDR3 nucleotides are TGTGCCAGCAGCCCTACACCGACTAGCGGGAGTAACACAGATACGCAGTATTTT.

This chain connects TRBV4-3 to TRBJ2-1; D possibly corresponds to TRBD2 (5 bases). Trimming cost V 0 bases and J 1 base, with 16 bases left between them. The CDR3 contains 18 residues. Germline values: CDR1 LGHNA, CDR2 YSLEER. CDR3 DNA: TGCGCCAGCAGCCAAGATTCCAGATCGGACTTATCCTACAATGAGCAGTTCTTC. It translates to CASSQDSRSDLSYNEQFF.

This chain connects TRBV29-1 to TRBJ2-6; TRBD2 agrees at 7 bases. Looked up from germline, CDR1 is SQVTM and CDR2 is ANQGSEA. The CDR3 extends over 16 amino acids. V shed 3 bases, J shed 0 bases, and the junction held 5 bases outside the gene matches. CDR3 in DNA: TGCAGCGTTGAGGTCAGCGGGGCCTCTGGGGCCAACGTCCTGACTTTC. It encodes CSVEVSGASGANVLTF.

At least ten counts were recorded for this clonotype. This chain's CDR3 is CASSLRLGGATYEQYF. The CDR3 coding sequence is TGTGCCAGCAGTTTAAGATTAGGGGGCGCCACCTACGAGCAGTACTTC. The V call is TRBV28, the J call TRBJ2-7; TRBD1 matches at 7 bases. Germline V CDR1 and CDR2: MDHEN, SYDVKM. The CDR3 sequence is 16 residues long. After removal of 2 bases from V and 2 bases from J, the junction contained 9 bases not matched to a gene. The whole variable domain, remainder taken from reference TRBV28 and TRBJ2-7, is DVKVTQSSRYLVKRTGEKVFLECVQDMDHENMFWYRQDPGLGLRLIYFSYDVKMKEKGDIPEGYSVSREKKERFSLILESASTNQTSMYLCASSLRLGGATYEQYFGPGTRLTVT.

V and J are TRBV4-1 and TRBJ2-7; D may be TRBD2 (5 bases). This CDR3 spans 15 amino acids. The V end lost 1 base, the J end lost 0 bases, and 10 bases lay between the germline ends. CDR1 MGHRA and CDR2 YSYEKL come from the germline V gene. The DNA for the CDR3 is TGCGCCAGCAGCCAAGCGGTGGGGAGCTCCTACGAGCAGTACTTC. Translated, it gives CASSQAVGSSYEQYF.

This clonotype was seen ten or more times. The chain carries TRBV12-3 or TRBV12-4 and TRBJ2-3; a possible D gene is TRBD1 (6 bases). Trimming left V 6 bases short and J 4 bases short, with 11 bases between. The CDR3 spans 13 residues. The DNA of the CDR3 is TGTGCCAGCAGGGAGACAGGCGCAGATACGCAGTATTTT. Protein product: CASRETGADTQYF.

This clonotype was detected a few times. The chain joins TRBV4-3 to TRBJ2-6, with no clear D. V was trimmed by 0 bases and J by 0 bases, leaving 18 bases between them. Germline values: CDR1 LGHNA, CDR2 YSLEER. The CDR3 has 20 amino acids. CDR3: CASSQEEIGSVYSGANVLTF. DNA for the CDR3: TGCGCCAGCAGCCAAGAAGAGATCGGCAGCGTATACTCTGGGGCCAACGTCCTGACTTTC.